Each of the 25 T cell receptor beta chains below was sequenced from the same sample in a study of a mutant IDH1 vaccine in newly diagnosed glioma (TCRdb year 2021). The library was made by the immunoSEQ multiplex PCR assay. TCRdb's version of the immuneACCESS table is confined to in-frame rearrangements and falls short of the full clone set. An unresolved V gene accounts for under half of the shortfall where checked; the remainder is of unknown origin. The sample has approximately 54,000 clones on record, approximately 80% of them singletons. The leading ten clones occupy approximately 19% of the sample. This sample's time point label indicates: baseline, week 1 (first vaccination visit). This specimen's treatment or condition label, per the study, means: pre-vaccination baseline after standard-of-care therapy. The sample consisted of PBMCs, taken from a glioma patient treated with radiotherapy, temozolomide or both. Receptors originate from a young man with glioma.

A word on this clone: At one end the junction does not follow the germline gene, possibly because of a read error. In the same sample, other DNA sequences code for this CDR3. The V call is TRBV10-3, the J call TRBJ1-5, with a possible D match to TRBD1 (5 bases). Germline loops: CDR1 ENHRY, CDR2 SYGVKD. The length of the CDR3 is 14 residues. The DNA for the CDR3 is TGTGCCATCAGTGAGTCGCAGGGAAATCAGCCCCAACATTTT. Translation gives CAISESQGNQPQHF.

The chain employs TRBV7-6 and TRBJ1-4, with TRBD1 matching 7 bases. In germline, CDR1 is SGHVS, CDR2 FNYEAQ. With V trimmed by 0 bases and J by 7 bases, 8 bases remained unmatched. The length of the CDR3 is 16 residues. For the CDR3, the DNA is TGTGCCAGCAGCTTAGCGTGGAGCCAGGGGGGTGAAAAACTGTTTTTT. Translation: CASSLAWSQGGEKLFF. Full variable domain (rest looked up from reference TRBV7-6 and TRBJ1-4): GAGVSQSPRYKVTKRGQDVALRCDPISGHVSLYWYRQALGQGPEFLTYFNYEAQQDKSGLPNDRFSAERPEGSISTLTIQRTEQRDSAMYRCASSLAWSQGGEKLFFGSGTQLSVL.

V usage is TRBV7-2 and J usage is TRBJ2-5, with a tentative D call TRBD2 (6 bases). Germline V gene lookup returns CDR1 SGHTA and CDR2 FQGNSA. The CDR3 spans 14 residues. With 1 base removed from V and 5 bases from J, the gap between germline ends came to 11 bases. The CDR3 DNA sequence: TGTGCCAGCAGCTTAGGGGGGGAATGGGAGACCCAGTACTTC. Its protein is CASSLGGEWETQYF.

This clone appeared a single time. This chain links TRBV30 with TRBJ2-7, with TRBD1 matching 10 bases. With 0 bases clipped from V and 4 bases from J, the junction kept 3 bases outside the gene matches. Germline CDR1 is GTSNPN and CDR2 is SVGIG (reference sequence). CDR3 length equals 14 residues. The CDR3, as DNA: TGTGCCTGGAGTGTCGGGACAGGGGTATACGAGCAGTACTTC. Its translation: CAWSVGTGVYEQYF.

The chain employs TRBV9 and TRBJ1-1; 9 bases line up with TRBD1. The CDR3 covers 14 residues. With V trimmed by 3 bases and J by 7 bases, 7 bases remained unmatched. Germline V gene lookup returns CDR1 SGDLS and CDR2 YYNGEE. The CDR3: CASSDPGQGNEAFF. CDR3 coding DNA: TGTGCCAGCAGCGACCCGGGACAGGGTAATGAAGCTTTCTTT.

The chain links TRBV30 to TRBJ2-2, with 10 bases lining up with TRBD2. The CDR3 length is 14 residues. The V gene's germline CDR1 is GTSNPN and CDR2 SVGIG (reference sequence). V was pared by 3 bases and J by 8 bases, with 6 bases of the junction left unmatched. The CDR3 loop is CAWRGLASSGELFF. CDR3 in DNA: TGTGCCTGGAGGGGACTAGCGTCTTCAGGGGAGCTGTTTTTT.

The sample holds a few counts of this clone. CDR3 sequence reads: CSVGDSYEQYF. The CDR3 bases are TGCAGCGTTGGGGACAGCTACGAGCAGTACTTC. The chain carries TRBV29-1 and TRBJ2-7, with TRBD1 matching 7 bases. The CDR3 is 11 amino acids. The germline V gene has CDR1 SQVTM and CDR2 ANQGSEA. With V trimmed by 4 bases and J by 3 bases, 0 bases remained unmatched.

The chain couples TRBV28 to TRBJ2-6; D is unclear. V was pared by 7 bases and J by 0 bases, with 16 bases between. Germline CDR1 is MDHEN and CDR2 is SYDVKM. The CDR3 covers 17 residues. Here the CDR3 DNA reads TGTGCCAGCAACTCAGGATCTCTTCCCTCTGGGGCCAACGTCCTGACTTTC. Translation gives CASNSGSLPSGANVLTF.

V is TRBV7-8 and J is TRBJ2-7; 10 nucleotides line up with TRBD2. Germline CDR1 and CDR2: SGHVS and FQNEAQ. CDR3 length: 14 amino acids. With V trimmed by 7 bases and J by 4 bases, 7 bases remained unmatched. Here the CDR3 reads CASIPGLADYEQYF. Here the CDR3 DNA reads TGTGCCAGCATTCCCGGACTAGCGGATTACGAGCAGTACTTC.

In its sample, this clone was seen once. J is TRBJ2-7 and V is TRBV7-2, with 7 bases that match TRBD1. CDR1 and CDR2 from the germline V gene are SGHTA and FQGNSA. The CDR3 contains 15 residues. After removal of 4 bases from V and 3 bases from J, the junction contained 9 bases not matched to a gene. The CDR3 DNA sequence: TGTGCCAGCAGCTCCCGAACAGGGGCCCTCTACGAGCAGTACTTC. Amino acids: CASSSRTGALYEQYF.

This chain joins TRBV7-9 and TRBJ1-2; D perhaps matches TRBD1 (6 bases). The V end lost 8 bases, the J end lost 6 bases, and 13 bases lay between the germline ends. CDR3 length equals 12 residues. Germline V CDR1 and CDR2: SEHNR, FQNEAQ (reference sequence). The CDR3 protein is CASWGQVDGYTF. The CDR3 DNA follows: TGTGCCAGCTGGGGGCAAGTTGATGGCTACACCTTC.

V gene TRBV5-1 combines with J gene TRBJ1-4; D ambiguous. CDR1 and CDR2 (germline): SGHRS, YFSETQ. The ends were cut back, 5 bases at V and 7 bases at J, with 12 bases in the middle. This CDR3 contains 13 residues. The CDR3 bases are TGCGCCAGCAGTGCCCGACTTGGTGAAAAACTGTTTTTT. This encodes CASSARLGEKLFF.

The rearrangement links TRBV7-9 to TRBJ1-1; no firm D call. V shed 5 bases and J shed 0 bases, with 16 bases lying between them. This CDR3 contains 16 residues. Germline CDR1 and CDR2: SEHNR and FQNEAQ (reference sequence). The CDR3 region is CASSPTLQTLNTEAFF. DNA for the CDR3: TGTGCCAGCAGCCCGACACTACAGACCTTGAACACTGAAGCTTTCTTT.

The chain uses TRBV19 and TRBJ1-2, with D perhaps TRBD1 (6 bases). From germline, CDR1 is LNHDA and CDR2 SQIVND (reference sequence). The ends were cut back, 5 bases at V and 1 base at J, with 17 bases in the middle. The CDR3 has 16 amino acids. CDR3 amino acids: CASSSQYRVGNYGYTF. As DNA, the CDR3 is TGTGCCAGTAGTTCTCAATACAGGGTTGGTAACTATGGCTACACCTTC.

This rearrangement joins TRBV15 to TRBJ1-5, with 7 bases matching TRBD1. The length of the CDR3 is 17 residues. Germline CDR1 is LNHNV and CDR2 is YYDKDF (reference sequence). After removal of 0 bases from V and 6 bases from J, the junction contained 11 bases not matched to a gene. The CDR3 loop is CATSRDAQGVGAQPQHF. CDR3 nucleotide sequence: TGTGCCACCAGCAGAGATGCCCAGGGGGTGGGAGCTCAGCCCCAGCATTTT. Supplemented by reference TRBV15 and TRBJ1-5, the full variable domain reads DAMVIQNPRYQVTQFGKPVTLSCSQTLNHNVMYWYQQKSSQAPKLLFHYYDKDFNNEADTPDNFQSRRPNTSFCFLDIRSPGLGDTAMYLCATSRDAQGVGAQPQHFGDGTRLSIL.

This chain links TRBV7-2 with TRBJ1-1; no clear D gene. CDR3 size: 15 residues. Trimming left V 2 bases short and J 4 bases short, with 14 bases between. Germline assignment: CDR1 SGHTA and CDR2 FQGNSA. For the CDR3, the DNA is TGTGCCAGCAGCTTAAAAAGCGATCCGACCACTGAAGCTTTCTTT. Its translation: CASSLKSDPTTEAFF.

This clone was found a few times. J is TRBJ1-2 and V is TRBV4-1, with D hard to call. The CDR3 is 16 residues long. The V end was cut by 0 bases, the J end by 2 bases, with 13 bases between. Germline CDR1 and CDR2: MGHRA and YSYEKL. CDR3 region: CASSQDTGGSNYGYTF. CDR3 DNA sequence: TGCGCCAGCAGCCAAGATACCGGCGGCTCCAACTATGGCTACACCTTC.

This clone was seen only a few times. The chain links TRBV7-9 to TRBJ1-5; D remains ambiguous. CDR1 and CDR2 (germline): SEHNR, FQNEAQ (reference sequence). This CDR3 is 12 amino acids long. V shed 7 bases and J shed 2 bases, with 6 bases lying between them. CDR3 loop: CASTEGNQPQHF. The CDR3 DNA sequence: TGTGCCAGCACCGAGGGCAATCAGCCCCAGCATTTT.

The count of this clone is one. CDR3 sequence reads: CASSTETYNEQFF. The CDR3 DNA reads TGTGCCAGCTCGACCGAGACCTACAATGAGCAGTTCTTC. This sequence joins TRBV18 and TRBJ2-1; D remains ambiguous. Deletions cut 6 bases from V and 2 bases from J, with 8 bases between. Per the germline V gene, CDR1 is KGHSH and CDR2 is LQKENI. This CDR3 comprises 13 residues. The full variable domain, with the rest looked up from reference TRBV18 and TRBJ2-1, is NAGVMQNPRHLVRRRGQEARLRCSPMKGHSHVYWYRQLPEEGLKFMVYLQKENIIDESGMPKERFSAEFPKEGPSILRIQQVVRGDSAAYFCASSTETYNEQFFGPGTRLTVL.

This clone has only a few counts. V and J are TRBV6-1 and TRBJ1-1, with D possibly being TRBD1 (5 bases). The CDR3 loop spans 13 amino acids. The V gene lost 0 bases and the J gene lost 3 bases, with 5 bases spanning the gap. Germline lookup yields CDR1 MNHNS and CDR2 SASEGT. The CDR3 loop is CASSEAGDTEAFF. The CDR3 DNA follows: TGTGCCAGCAGTGAAGCAGGGGACACTGAAGCTTTCTTT.

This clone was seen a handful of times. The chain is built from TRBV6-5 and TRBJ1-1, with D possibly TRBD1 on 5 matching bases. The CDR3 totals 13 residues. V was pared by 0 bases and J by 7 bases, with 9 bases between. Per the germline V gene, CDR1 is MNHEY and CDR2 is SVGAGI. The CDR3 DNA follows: TGTGCCAGCAGTTACTCATGGGGCCTTGAAGCTTTCTTT. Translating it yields CASSYSWGLEAFF.

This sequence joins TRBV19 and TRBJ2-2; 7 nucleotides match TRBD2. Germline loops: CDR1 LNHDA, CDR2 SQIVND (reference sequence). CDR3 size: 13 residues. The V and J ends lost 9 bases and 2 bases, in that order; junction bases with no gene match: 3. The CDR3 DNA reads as TGTGCCAGCGGGGACTATAACACCGGGGAGCTGTTTTTT. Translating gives CASGDYNTGELFF.

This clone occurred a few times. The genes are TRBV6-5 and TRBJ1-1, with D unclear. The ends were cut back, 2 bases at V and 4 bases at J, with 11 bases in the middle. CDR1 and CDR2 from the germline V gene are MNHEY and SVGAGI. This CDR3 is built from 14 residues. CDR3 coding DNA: TGTGCCAGCAGTTACGCTATTCGCGCCACTGAAGCTTTCTTT. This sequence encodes CASSYAIRATEAFF.

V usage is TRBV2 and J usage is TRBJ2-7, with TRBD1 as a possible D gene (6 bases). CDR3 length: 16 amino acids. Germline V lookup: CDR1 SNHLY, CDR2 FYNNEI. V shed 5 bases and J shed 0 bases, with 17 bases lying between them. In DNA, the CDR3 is TGTGCCAGCAGTCCCTACGGGACACGCGACTCCTACGAGCAGTACTTC. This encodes CASSPYGTRDSYEQYF.

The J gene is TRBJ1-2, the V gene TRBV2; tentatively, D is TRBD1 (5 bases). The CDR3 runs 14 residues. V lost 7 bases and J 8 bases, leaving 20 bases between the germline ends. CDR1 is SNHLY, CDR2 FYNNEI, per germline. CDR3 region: CASTFPGFGGGYTF. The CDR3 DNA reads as TGTGCCAGCACGTTCCCCGGCTTCGGGGGAGGCTACACCTTC.